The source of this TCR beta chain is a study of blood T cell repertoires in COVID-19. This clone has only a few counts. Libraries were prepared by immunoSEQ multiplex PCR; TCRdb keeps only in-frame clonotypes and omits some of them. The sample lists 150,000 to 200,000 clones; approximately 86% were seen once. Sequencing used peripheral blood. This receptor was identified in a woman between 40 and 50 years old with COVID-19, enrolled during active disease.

The CDR3 DNA reads as TGTGCCAGTAGTAAGGACAGGGTAGATGGCTACACCTTC. Translated, it gives CASSKDRVDGYTF. This chain connects TRBV19 to TRBJ1-2; 8 positions match TRBD1. V dropped 4 bases and J dropped 6; count of bases not matched to a gene: 4. The CDR3 contains 13 residues. CDR1 is LNHDA and CDR2 is SQIVND in the germline V gene (reference sequence).